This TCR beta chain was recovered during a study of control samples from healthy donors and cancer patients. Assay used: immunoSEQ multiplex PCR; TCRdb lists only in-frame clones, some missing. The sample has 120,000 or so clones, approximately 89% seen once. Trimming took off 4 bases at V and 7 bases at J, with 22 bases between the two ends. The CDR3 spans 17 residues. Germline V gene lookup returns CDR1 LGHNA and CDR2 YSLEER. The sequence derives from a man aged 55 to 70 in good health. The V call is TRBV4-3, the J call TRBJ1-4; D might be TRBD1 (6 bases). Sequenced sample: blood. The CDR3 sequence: CASSLPPGGLGGEKLFF. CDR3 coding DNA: TGCGCCAGCAGCCTTCCCCCAGGAGGATTAGGGGGTGAAAAACTGTTTTTT.